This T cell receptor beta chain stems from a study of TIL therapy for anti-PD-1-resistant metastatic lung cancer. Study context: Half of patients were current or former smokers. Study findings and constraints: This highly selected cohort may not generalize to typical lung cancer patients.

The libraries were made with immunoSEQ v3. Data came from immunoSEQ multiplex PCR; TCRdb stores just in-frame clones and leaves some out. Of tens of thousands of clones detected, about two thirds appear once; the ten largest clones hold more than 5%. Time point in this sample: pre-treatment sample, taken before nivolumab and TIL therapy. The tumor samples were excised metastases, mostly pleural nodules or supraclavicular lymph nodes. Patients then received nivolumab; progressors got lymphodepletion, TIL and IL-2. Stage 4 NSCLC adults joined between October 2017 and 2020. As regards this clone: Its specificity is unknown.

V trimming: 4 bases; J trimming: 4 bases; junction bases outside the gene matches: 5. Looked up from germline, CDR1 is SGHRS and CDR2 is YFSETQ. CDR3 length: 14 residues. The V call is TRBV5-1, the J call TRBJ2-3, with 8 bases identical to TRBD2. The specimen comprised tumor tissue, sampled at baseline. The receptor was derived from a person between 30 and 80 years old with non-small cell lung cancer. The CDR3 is CASSQREMPDTQYF. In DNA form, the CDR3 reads TGCGCCAGCAGCCAGCGGGAGATGCCAGATACGCAGTATTTT.